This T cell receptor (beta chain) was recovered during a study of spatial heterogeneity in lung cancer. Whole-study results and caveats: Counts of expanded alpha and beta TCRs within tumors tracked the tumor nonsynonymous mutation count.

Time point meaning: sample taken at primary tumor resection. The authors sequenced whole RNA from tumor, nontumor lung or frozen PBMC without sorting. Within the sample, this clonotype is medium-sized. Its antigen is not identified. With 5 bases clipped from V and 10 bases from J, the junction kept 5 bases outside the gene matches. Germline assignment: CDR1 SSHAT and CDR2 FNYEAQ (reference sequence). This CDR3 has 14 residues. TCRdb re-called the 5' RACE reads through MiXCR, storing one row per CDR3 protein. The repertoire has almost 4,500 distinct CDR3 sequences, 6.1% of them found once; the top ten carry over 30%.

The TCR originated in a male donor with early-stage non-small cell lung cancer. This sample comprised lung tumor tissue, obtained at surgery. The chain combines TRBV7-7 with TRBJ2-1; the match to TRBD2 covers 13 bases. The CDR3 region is CASSPTSGGLEQFF. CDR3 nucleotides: TGTGCCAGCAGCCCGACTAGCGGGGGGCTAGAGCAGTTCTTC.